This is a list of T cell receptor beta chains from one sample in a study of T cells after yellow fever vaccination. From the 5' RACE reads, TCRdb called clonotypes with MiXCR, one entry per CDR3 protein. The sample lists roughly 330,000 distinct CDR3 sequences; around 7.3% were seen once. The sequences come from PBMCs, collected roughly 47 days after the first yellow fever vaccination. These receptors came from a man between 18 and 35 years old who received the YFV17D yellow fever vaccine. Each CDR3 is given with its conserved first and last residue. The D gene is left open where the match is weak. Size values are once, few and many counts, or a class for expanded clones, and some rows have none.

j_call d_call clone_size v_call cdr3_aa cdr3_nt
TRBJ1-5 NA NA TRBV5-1 CASRLGSNQPQHF TGCGCCAGCAGGTTAGGGAGCAATCAGCCCCAGCATTTT
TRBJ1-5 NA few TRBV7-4 CASSLDWAPQHF TGTGCCAGCAGCTTAGACTGGGCGCCCCAGCATTTT
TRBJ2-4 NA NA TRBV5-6 CASSLAATLAKNIQYF TGTGCCAGCAGCTTGGCCGCCACTCTAGCCAAAAACATTCAGTACTTC
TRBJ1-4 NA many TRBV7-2 CASSSGGQTEKLFF TGTGCCAGCAGCTCCGGAGGGCAAACGGAAAAACTGTTTTTT
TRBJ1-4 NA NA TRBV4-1 CASSLGVKLFF TGCGCCAGCAGCCTGGGGGTAAAACTGTTTTTT
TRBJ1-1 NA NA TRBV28 CASSFPNSGGNTEAFF TGTGCCAGCAGTTTCCCAAACTCGGGGGGGAACACTGAAGCTTTCTTT
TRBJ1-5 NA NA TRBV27 CASSSRRSNQPQHF TGTGCCAGCAGTTCCCGACGGAGCAATCAGCCCCAGCATTTT
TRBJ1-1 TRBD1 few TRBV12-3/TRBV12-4 CASSFGTGRFMNTEAFF TGTGCCAGCAGTTTCGGGACAGGCCGATTCATGAACACTGAAGCTTTCTTT
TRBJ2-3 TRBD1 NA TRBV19 CASKPQGASTDTQYF TGTGCCAGCAAACCGCAGGGGGCCAGCACAGATACGCAGTATTTT
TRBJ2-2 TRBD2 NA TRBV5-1 CASSLGARGDDTGELFF TGCGCCAGCAGCTTGGGGGCGCGGGGGGATGACACCGGGGAGCTGTTTTTT
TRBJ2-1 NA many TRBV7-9 CASSPIGVLRPNEQFF TGTGCCAGCAGCCCCATCGGGGTCCTCCGGCCCAATGAGCAGTTCTTC
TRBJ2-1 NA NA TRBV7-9 CASSLDWGRKDEQFF TGTGCCAGCAGCTTAGACTGGGGGCGGAAGGATGAGCAGTTCTTC
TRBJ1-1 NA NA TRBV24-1 CATSDSGYTEAFF TGTGCCACCAGTGATTCAGGGTACACTGAAGCTTTCTTT
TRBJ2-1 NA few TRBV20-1 CSASLFSSYNEQFF TGCAGTGCTAGTCTTTTCAGCTCCTACAATGAGCAGTTCTTC
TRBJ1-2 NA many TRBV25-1 CASSALTGAYYGYTF TGTGCCAGCAGTGCTTTAACCGGGGCATATTATGGCTACACCTTC
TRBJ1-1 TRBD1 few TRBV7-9 CASSLGQGAGTEAFF TGTGCCAGCAGCCTGGGGCAGGGGGCTGGAACTGAAGCTTTCTTT